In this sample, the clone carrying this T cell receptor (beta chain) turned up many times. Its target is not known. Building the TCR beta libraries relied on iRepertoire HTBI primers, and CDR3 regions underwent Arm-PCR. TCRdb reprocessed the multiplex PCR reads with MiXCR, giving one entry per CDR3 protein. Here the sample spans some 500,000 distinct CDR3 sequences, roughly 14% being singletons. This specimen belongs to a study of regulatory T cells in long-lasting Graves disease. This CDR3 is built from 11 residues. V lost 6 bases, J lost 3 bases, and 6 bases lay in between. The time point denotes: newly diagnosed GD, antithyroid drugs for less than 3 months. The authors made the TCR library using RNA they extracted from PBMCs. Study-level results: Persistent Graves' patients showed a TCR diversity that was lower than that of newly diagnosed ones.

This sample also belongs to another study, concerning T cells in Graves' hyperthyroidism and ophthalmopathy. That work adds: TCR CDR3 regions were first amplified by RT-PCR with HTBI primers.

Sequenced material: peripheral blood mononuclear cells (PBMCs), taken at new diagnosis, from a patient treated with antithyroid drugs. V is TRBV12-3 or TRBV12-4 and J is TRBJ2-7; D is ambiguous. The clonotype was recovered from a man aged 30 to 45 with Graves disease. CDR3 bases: TGTGCCAGCAGGGGCGTCTACGAGCAGTACTTC. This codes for CASRGVYEQYF.